This is a list of T cell receptor beta chains from one sample in a study of T cell responses to AZD1222 COVID-19 vaccine. Repertoires were generated with immunoSEQ multiplex PCR, while TCRdb's copy carries only in-frame clones and drops some. Of over 45,000 clones detected, 89% appear once; the ten largest clones hold roughly 5.3%. The sample in question was peripheral blood, obtained 28 days after the second AZD1222 dose. These TCRs come from an adult who received the AZD1222 COVID-19 vaccine. Each CDR3 is given with its conserved first and last residue. A D gene is named only where the DNA matches it firmly. Size is stated for part of the rows, as once, few or many counts, or as a class when the clone is expanded.

>NA|TRBV7-9|TRBJ1-2|NA
CASSLGVPYGYTF
TGTGCCAGCAGCCTAGGTGTTCCTTATGGCTACACCTTC
>NA|TRBV5-6|TRBJ2-5|TRBD1
CASSLSQGTETQYF
TGTGCCAGCAGCTTGTCACAGGGGACAGAGACCCAGTACTTC
>few|TRBV7-2|TRBJ1-2|NA
CASSYGGGPNYGYTF
TGTGCCAGCAGCTATGGGGGGGGGCCGAACTATGGCTACACCTTC
>few|TRBV19|TRBJ1-5|TRBD1
CASTSGQGMNQPQHF
TGTGCCAGTACCTCTGGACAGGGAATGAATCAGCCCCAGCATTTT
>NA|TRBV7-9|TRBJ2-3|NA
CASSQRGSGPTDTQYF
TGTGCCAGCAGCCAAAGGGGTAGCGGACCCACAGATACGCAGTATTTT
>NA|TRBV4-3|TRBJ2-7|NA
CASSQASGGQSYYEQYF
TGCGCCAGCAGCCAAGCCTCCGGTGGACAGAGTTACTACGAGCAGTACTTC
>once|TRBV11-3|TRBJ2-7|NA
CASSKWAAYSSYEQYF
TGTGCCAGCAGCAAATGGGCCGCCTACAGTTCCTACGAGCAGTACTTC
>NA|TRBV21-1|TRBJ2-7|NA
CASSKALVLVGDEQYF
TGTGCCAGCAGCAAAGCGCTGGTACTAGTAGGCGACGAGCAGTACTTC
>NA|TRBV19|TRBJ2-3|NA
CASSTYLGQGGLDTQYF
TGTGCCAGTAGCACATACCTTGGACAGGGAGGGCTAGATACGCAGTATTTT
>few|TRBV29-1|TRBJ2-7|NA
CSARWGYEQYF
TGCAGCGCCCGATGGGGGTACGAGCAGTACTTC
>NA|TRBV4-1|TRBJ1-5|NA
CASSGTLVQPQHF
TGCGCCAGCAGTGGGACATTGGTTCAGCCCCAGCATTTT
>NA|TRBV7-2|TRBJ2-1|NA
CASSLGLVNEQFF
TGTGCCAGCAGCTTAGGGCTAGTCAATGAGCAGTTCTTC
>NA|TRBV4-2|TRBJ2-3|NA
CASSPRQGGSTDTQYF
TGTGCCAGCAGCCCTCGACAGGGAGGTAGCACAGATACGCAGTATTTT
>NA|TRBV5-1|TRBJ1-4|TRBD1
CASSFDGTGGKLFF
TGCGCCAGCAGCTTTGACGGGACAGGGGGGAAACTGTTTTTT
>once|TRBV6-5|TRBJ1-2|TRBD1
CASSPQGARGYTF
TGTGCCAGCAGTCCTCAGGGGGCGCGTGGCTACACCTTC
>NA|TRBV6-1|TRBJ1-2|NA
CASSEAKVYGYTF
TGTGCCAGCAGTGAAGCTAAGGTCTATGGCTACACCTTC
>NA|TRBV7-6|TRBJ1-1|NA
CASSLVAAGRTEAFF
TGTGCCAGCAGCTTAGTAGCGGCCGGGAGGACTGAAGCTTTCTTT
>NA|TRBV3-1/TRBV3-2|TRBJ2-6|NA
CASSHLNSASGANVLTF
TGTGCCAGCAGCCACTTGAACTCGGCCTCTGGGGCCAACGTCCTGACTTTC
>NA|TRBV21-1|TRBJ2-3|NA
CASRSGQGIADTQYF
TGTGCCAGCAGGTCAGGACAGGGGATCGCAGATACGCAGTATTTT
>few|TRBV19|TRBJ1-6|TRBD1
CASSKGRRQGNSPLHF
TGTGCCAGTAGTAAAGGAAGGAGACAGGGAAATTCACCCCTCCACTTT
>NA|TRBV7-2|TRBJ2-7|NA
CASSLLTRDDEQYF
TGTGCCAGCAGCCTCCTCACACGCGATGACGAGCAGTACTTC
>NA|TRBV2|TRBJ2-7|TRBD2
CASSAPGGVEQYF
TGTGCCAGCAGCGCTCCGGGAGGTGTAGAGCAGTACTTC
>NA|TRBV3-1/TRBV3-2|TRBJ1-5|NA
CASSPAGGVNQPQHF
TGTGCCAGCAGCCCAGCCGGGGGCGTCAATCAGCCCCAGCATTTT
>NA|TRBV2|TRBJ2-7|NA
CASSEQGGEQYF
TGTGCCAGCAGTGAGCAGGGTGGCGAGCAGTACTTC
>NA|TRBV4-1|TRBJ2-7|NA
CASSQKQGFGLYEQYF
TGCGCCAGCAGCCAGAAGCAGGGGTTCGGGCTATACGAGCAGTACTTC
>NA|TRBV7-2|TRBJ2-7|NA
CASSLEGRPSYEQYF
TGTGCCAGCAGCTTAGAGGGACGGCCCTCCTACGAGCAGTACTTC
>NA|TRBV7-8|TRBJ2-2|TRBD1
CASSLPRTGGSTGELFF
TGTGCCAGCAGCTTACCTAGGACAGGGGGATCTACCGGGGAGCTGTTTTTT
>NA|TRBV9|TRBJ1-3|NA
CASSVGDSGNTIYF
TGTGCCAGCAGCGTCGGAGACAGTGGAAACACCATATATTTT
>few|TRBV10-3|TRBJ2-3|TRBD2
CAIRSGTSGIADTQYF
TGTGCCATCAGATCCGGGACTAGCGGGATCGCAGATACGCAGTATTTT
>NA|TRBV7-2|TRBJ2-7|NA
CASSLYGGPYEQYF
TGTGCCAGCAGCTTATACGGGGGCCCCTACGAGCAGTACTTC
>NA|TRBV28|TRBJ2-7|NA
CASSFSRTYEQYF
TGTGCCAGCAGTTTTTCCAGGACCTACGAGCAGTACTTC
>NA|TRBV27|TRBJ1-4|NA
CASSLKGFEKLFF
TGTGCCAGCAGTTTAAAGGGGTTCGAAAAACTGTTTTTT
>NA|TRBV19|TRBJ2-3|TRBD1
CASGPGTASTDTQYF
TGTGCCAGTGGGCCGGGGACAGCTAGCACAGATACGCAGTATTTT
>once|TRBV5-1|TRBJ1-5|TRBD1
CASSPGQGGRPQHF
TGCGCCAGCAGCCCCGGACAGGGGGGAAGGCCCCAGCATTTT
>NA|TRBV10-2|TRBJ2-7|TRBD1
CASSESLWGQGDYEQYF
TGCGCCAGCAGTGAGTCGTTATGGGGACAGGGGGACTACGAGCAGTACTTC
>NA|TRBV5-1|TRBJ1-1|NA
CASSPEQGRMNTEAFF
TGCGCCAGCAGCCCGGAACAGGGCAGGATGAACACTGAAGCTTTCTTT